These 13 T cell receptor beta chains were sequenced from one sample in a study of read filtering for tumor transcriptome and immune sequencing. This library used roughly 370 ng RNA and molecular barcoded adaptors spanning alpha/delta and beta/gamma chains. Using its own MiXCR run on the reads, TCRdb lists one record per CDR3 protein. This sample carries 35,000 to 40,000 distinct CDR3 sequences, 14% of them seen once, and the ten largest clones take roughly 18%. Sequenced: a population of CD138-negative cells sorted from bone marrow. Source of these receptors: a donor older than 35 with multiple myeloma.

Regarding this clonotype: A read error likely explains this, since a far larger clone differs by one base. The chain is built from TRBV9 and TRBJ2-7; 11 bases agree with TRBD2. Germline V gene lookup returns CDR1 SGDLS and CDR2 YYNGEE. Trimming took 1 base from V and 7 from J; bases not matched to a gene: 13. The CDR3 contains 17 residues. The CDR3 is CASSVYASGGTYNEQYF. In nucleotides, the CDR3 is TGTGCCAGCAGCGTATATGCTAGCGGGGGGACCTACAATGAGCAGTACTTC. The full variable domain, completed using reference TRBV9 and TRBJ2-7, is DSGVTQTPKHLITATGQRVTLRCSPRSGDLSVYWYQQSLDQGLQFLIQYYNGEERAKGNILERFSAQQFPDLHSELNLSSLELGDSALYFCASSVYASGGTYNEQYFGPGTRLTVT.

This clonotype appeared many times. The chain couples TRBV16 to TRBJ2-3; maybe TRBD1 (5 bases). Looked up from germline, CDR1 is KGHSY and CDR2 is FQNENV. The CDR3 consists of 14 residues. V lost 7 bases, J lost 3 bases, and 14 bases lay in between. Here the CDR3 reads CASTLYRPTDTQYF. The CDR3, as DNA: TGTGCCAGCACCCTTTACAGGCCGACAGATACGCAGTATTTT.

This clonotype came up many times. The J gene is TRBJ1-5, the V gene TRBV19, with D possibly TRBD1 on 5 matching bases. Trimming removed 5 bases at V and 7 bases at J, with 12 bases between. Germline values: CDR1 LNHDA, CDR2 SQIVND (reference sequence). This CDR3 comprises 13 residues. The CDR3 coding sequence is TGTGCCAGTAGTTCAGGGATCGGACAGCCCCAGCATTTT. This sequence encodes CASSSGIGQPQHF.

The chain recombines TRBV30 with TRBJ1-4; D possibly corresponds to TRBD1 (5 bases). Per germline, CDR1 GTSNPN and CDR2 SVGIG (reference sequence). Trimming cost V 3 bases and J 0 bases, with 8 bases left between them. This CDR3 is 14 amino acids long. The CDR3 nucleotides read TGTGCCTGGAGCGCGACAGCAACTAATGAAAAACTGTTTTTT. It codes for CAWSATATNEKLFF.

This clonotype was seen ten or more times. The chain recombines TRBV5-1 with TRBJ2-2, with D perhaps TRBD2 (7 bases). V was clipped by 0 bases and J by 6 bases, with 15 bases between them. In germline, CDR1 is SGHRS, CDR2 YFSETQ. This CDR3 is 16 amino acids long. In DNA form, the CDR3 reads TGCGCCAGCAGCTTGGTTCGGGGGGCAACTCCCGGGGAGCTGTTTTTT. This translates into CASSLVRGATPGELFF.

The CDR3 DNA reads as TGCAGTGCGAGACCCGGGGCCACCGGGGAGCTGTTTTTT. This translates into CSARPGATGELFF. The chain joins TRBV20-1 to TRBJ2-2; D may correspond to TRBD1 or TRBD2 (5 bases each). CDR3 length: 13 residues. CDR1 is DFQATT and CDR2 is SNEGSKA in the germline V gene (reference sequence). Deletions cut 6 bases from V and 4 bases from J, with 12 bases between.

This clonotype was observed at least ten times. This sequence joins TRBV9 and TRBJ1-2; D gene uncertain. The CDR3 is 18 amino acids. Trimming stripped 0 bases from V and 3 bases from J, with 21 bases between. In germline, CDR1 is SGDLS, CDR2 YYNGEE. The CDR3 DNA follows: TGTGCCAGCAGCGTAGTGCGGGAGGCTAGGGTTGAGGACTATGGCTACACCTTC. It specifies CASSVVREARVEDYGYTF.

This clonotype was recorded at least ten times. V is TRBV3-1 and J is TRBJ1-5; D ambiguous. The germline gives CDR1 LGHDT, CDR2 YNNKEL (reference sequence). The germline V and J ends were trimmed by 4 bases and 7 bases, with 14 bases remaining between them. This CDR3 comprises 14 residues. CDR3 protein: CASSPPGGEQPQHF. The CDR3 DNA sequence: TGTGCCAGCAGCCCACCCGGCGGGGAACAGCCCCAGCATTTT.

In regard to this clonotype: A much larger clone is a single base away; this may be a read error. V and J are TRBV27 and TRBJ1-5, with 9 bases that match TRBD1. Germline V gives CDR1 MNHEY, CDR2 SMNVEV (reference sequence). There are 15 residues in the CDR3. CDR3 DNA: TGTGCCAGCAGTCGGGGGGGACAGGGTCTCCAGCTCCAGCATTTT. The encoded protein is CASSRGGQGLQLQHF.

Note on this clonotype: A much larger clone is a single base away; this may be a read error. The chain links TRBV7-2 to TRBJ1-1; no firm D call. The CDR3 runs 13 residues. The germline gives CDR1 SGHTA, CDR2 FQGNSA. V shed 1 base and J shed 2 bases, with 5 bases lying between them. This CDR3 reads CASSLGQNTEAFF. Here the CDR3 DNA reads TGTGCCAGCAGCTTAGGTCAAAACACTGAAGCTTTCTTT.

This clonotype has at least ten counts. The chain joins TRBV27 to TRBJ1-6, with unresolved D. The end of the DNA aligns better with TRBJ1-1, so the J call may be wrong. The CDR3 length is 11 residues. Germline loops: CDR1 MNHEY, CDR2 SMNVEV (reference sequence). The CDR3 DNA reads TGTGCCAGCTGGGGAGGGTTTGAGGCTTTCTTT. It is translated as CASWGGFEAFF.

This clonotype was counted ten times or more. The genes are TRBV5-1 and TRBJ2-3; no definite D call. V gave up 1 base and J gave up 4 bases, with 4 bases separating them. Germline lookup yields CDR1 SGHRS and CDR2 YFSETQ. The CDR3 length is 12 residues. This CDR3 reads CASSLPSDTQYF. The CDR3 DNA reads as TGCGCCAGCAGCTTGCCGTCAGATACGCAGTATTTT.

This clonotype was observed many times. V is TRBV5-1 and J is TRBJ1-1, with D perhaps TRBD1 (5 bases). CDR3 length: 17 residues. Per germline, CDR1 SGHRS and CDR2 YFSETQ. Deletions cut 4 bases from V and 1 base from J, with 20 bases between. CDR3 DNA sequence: TGCGCCAGCAGCCCAAGGGCAGGGAGCTCCCGGAACACTGAAGCTTTCTTT. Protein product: CASSPRAGSSRNTEAFF.